The clone carrying this T cell receptor beta chain turned up a few times. What it binds is not known. This record comes from a study of beta chain features in type 1 diabetes. Study context: There were approximately 100,000,000 sorted cells examined across all samples. Points from the study as a whole: Sequencing of cDNA might inflate the share of cells that strongly express TCR. Individuals with type 1 diabetes displayed fewer insertions and more deletions at VDJ junctions. TCRB CDR3s were moderately but significantly shorter in Type 1 diabetes patients in all four CD4+ subsets.

The entirety of the isolated RNA underwent reverse transcription, so expressed TCRB transcripts were sequenced. Method: immunoSEQ multiplex PCR; TCRdb's copy keeps in-frame clones and lacks some. The data show tens of thousands of clones, with nearly 50% seen just once and roughly 0.7% held by the top ten. Sorting with CD45RO/CCR7/CD25/CD127/CD95/CD27 yielded naive, central memory, regulatory and stem-like memory CD4+ cells. V trimming: 7 bases; J trimming: 5 bases; junction bases outside the gene matches: 10. The CDR3 loop spans 15 amino acids. The germline V gene has CDR1 SGHNT and CDR2 YYREEE (reference sequence).

This chain links TRBV5-4 with TRBJ2-5; 11 bases agree with TRBD1. The source is a young man with type 1 diabetes. Sequencing used central memory CD4+ T cells from blood. The CDR3 DNA reads as TGTGCCAGCCGCCGGGACAGGGGGATGGGGGAGACCCAGTACTTC. This sequence encodes CASRRDRGMGETQYF.